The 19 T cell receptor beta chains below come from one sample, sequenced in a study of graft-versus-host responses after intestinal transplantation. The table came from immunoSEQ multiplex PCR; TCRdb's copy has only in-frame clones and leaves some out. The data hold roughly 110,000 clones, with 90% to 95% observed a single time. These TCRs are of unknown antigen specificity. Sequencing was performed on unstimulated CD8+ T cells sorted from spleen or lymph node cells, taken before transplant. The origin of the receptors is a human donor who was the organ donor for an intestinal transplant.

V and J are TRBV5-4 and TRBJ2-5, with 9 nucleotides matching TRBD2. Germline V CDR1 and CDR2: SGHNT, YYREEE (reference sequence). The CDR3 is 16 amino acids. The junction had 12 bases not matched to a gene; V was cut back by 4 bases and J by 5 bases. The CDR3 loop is CASSPPSGTLGETQYF. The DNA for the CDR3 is TGTGCCAGCAGCCCCCCTAGCGGGACATTGGGGGAGACCCAGTACTTC.

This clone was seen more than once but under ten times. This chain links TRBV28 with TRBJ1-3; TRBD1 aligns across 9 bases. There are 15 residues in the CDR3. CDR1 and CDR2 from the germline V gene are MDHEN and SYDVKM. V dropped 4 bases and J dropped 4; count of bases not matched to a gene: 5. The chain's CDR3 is CASSSGQGKGNTIYF. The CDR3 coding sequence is TGTGCCAGCAGTTCGGGACAGGGAAAAGGAAACACCATATATTTT.

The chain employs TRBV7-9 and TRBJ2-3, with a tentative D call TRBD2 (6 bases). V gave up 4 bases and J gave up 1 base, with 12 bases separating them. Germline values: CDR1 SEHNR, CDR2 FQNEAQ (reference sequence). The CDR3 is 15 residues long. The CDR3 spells CASSSLASGTDTQYF. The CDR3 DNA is TGTGCCAGCAGCTCCTTAGCTAGCGGCACAGATACGCAGTATTTT.

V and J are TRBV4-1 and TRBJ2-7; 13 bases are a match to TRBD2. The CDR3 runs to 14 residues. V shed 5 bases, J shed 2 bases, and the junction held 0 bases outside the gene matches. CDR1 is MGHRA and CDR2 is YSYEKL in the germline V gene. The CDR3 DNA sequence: TGCGCCAGCAGCGGGACTAGCGGGACCTACGAGCAGTACTTC. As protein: CASSGTSGTYEQYF.

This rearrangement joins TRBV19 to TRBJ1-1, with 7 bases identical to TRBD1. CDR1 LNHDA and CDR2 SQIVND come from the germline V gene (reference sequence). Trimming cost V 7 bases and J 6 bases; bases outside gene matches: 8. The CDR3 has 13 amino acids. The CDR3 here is CASIGGDSSEAFF. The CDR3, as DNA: TGTGCCAGTATAGGAGGGGACAGCTCTGAAGCTTTCTTT.

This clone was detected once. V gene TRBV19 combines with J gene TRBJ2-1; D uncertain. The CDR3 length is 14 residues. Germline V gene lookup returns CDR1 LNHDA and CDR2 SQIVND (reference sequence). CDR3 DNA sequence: TGTGCAGTAGTATTAGAGCGAGGTTTCGGGGAGCAGTTCTTC. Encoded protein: CAVVLERGFGEQFF.

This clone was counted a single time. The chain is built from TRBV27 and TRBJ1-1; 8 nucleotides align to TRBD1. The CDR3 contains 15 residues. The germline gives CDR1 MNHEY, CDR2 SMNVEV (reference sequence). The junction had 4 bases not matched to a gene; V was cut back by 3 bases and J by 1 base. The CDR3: CASSFGQGGNTEAFF. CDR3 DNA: TGTGCCAGCAGTTTCGGACAGGGAGGGAACACTGAAGCTTTCTTT.

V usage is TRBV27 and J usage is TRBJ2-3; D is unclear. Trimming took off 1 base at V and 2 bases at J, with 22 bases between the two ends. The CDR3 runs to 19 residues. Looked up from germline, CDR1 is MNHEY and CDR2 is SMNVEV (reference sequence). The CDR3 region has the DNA TGTGCCAGCAGTTTATTCGCAAAGCTGGTTCCCTCTAACACAGATACGCAGTATTTT. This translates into CASSLFAKLVPSNTDTQYF.

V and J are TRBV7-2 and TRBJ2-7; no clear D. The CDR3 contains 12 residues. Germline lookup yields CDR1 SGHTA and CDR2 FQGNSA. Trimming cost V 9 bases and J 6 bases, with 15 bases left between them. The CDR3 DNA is TGTGCCAGTTCTCCCCCTCCTCTCGAGCAGTACTTC. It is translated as CASSPPPLEQYF.

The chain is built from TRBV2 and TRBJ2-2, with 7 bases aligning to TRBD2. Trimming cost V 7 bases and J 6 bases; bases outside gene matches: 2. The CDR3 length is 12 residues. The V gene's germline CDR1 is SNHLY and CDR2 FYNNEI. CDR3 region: CASIGLAGELFF. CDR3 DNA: TGTGCCAGCATTGGACTAGCCGGGGAGCTGTTTTTT.

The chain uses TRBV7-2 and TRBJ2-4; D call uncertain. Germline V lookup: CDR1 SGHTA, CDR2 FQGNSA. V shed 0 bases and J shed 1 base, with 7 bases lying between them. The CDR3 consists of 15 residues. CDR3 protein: CASSLAGWAKNIQYF. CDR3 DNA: TGTGCCAGCAGCTTAGCGGGATGGGCCAAAAACATTCAGTACTTC.

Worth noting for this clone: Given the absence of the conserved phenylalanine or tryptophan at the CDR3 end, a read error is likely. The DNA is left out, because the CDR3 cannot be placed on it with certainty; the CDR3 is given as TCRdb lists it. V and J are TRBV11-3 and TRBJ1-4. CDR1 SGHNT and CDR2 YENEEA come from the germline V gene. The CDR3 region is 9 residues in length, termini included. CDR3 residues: CASSSGGPV.

This CDR3 reads CASSQEDYSPKDTQYF. As DNA, the CDR3 is TGCGCCAGCAGCCAGGAGGACTATTCACCGAAAGATACGCAGTATTTT. This sequence joins TRBV4-3 and TRBJ2-3; a weak D match, TRBD2 (6 bases). This CDR3 has 16 amino acids. V was cut by 3 bases and J by 5 bases, with 18 bases left in between. Germline V lookup: CDR1 LGHNA, CDR2 YSLEER.

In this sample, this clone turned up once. In nucleotides, the CDR3 is TGTGCCAGCAGTGACCAGGGCCCCGACTACGAGCAGTACTTC. Translating it yields CASSDQGPDYEQYF. J is TRBJ2-7 and V is TRBV6-1; D is perhaps TRBD1 (5 bases). Trimming shortened V by 3 bases and J by 3 bases, and 12 bases separated the two germline ends. Germline V gives CDR1 MNHNS, CDR2 SASEGT. The CDR3 extends over 14 amino acids.

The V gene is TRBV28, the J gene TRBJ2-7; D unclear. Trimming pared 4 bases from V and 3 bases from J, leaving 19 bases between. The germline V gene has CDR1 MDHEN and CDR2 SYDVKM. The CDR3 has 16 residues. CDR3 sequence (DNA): TGTGCCAGCAGTTCCCTAGACGGATCAGCAGGCTACGAGCAGTACTTC. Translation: CASSSLDGSAGYEQYF.

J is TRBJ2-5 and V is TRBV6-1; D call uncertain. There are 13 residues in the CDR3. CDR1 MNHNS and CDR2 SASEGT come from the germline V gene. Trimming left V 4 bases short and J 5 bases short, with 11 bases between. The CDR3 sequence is CASSVLGPETQYF. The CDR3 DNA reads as TGTGCCAGCAGTGTATTGGGCCCGGAGACCCAGTACTTC.

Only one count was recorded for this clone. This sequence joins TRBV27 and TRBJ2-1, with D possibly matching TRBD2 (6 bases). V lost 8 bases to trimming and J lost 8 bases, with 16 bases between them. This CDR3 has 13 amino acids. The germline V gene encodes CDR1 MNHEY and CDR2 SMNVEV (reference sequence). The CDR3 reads CASFPGGSDEQFF. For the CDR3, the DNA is TGTGCCAGCTTCCCAGGAGGGAGCGATGAGCAGTTCTTC.

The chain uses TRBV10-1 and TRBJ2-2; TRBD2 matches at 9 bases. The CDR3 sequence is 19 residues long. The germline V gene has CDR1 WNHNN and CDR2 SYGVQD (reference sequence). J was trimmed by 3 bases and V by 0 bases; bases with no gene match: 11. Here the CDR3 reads CASSESNSGGRADTGELFF. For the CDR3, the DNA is TGCGCCAGCAGTGAGTCGAATTCCGGCGGGAGGGCCGACACCGGGGAGCTGTTTTTT.

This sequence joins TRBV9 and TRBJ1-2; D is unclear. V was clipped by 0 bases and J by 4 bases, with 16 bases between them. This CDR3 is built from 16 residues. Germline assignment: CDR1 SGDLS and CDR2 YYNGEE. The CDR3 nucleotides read TGTGCCAGCAGCGTAGTTTCGGGTCCGGTGGGCTATGGCTACACCTTC. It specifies CASSVVSGPVGYGYTF.